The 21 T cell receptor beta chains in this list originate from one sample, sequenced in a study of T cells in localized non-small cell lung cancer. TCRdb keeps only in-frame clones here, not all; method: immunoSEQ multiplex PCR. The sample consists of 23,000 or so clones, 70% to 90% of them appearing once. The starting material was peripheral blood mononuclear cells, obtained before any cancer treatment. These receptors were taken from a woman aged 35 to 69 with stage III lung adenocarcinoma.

The DNA for the CDR3 is TGTGCCAGTAGTATTTTCGGGGCAACCTCGAACACTGAAGCTTTCTTT. Amino acid sequence: CASSIFGATSNTEAFF. The chain employs TRBV19 and TRBJ1-1, with a tentative D call TRBD1 (5 bases). This CDR3 is built from 16 residues. Germline V CDR1 and CDR2: LNHDA, SQIVND (reference sequence). V dropped 3 bases and J dropped 1 base, with 15 bases sitting between them. The whole variable domain, filled in from reference TRBV19 and TRBJ1-1, reads DGGITQSPKYLFRKEGQNVTLSCEQNLNHDAMYWYRQDPGQGLRLIYYSQIVNDFQKGDIAEGYSVSREKKESFPLTVTSAQKNPTAFYLCASSIFGATSNTEAFFGQGTRLTVV.

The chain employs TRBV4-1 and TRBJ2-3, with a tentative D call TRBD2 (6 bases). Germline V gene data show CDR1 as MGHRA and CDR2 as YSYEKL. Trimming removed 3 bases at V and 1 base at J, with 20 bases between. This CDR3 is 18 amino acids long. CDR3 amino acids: CASSQETLAGGRTDTQYF. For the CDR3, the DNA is TGCGCCAGCAGCCAGGAAACTCTAGCTGGAGGGCGCACAGATACGCAGTATTTT.

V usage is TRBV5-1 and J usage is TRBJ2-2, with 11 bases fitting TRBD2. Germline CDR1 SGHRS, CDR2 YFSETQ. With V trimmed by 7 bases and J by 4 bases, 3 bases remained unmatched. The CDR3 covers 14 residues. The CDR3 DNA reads TGCGCCAGCGGTGGGACTAGCGGCACCGGGGAGCTGTTTTTT. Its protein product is CASGGTSGTGELFF.

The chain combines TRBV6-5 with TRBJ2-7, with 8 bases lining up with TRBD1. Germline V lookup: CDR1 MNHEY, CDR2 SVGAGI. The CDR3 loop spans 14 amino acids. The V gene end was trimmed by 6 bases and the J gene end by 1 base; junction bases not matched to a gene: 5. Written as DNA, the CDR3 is TGTGCCAGCAGCCTCGACAGGGGATCCTACGAGCAGTACTTC. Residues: CASSLDRGSYEQYF.

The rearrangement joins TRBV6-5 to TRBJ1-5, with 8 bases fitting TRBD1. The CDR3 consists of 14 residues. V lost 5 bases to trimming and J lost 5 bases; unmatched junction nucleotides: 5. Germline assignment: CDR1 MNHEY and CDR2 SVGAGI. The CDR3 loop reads CASSPDRADQPQHF. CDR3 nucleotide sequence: TGTGCCAGCAGTCCGGACAGGGCAGATCAGCCCCAGCATTTT.

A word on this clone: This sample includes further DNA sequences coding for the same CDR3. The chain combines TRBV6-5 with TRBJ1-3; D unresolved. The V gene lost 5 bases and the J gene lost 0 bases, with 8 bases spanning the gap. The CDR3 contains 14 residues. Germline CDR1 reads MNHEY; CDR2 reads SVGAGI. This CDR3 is CASSDGVSGNTIYF. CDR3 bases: TGTGCCAGCAGTGACGGTGTCTCTGGAAACACCATATATTTT.

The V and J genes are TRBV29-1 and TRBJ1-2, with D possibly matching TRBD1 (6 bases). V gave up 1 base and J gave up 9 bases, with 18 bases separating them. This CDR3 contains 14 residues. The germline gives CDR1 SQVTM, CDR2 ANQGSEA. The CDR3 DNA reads TGCAGCGTTGAAGGGGGGGCAGGCCCGGGGAGCTACACCTTC. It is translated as CSVEGGAGPGSYTF.

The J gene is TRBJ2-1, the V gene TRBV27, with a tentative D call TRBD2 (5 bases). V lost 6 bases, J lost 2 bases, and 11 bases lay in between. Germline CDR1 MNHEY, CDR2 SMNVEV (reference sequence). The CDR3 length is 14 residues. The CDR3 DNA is TGTGCCAGCAGCCGGGATGGCACCTACAATGAGCAGTTCTTC. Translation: CASSRDGTYNEQFF.

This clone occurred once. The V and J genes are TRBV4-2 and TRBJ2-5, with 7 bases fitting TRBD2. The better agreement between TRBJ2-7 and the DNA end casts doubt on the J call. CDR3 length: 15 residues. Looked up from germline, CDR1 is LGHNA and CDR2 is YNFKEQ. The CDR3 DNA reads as TGTGCCAGCAGCCAATTAAGTCGGGACTACTACGAGCAGTACTTC. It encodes CASSQLSRDYYEQYF.

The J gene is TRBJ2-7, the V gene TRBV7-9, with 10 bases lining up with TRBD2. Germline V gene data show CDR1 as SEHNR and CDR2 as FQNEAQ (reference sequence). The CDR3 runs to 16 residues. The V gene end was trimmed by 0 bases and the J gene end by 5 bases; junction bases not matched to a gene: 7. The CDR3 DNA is TGTGCCAGCAGCTTAGCGAGGTCTAGCGGGAGCCACGAGCAGTACTTC. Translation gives CASSLARSSGSHEQYF.

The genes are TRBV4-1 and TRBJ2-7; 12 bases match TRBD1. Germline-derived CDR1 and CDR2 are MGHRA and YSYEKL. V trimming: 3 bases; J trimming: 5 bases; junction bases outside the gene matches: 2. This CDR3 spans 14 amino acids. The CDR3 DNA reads TGCGCCAGCAGCCAGGGACAGGGGGCGAACGAGCAGTACTTC. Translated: CASSQGQGANEQYF.

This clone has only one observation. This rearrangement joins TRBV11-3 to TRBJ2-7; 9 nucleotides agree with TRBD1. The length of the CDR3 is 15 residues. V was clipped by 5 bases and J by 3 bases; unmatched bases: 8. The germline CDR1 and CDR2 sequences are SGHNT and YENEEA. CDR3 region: CASSPGQGPDYEQYF. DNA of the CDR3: TGTGCCAGCAGCCCAGGACAGGGGCCGGACTACGAGCAGTACTTC.

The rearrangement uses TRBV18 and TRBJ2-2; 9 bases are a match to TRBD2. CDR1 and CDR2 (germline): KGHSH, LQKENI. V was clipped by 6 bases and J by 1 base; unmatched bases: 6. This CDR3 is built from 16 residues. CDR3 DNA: TGTGCCAGCTCCCGCCTAGCGGGGAAGAACACCGGGGAGCTGTTTTTT. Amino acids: CASSRLAGKNTGELFF.

CDR3 region: CASSLVLEETQYF. As DNA, the CDR3 is TGTGCCAGCAGCTTGGTCCTCGAAGAGACCCAGTACTTC. The chain recombines TRBV5-4 with TRBJ2-5; no definite D call. The CDR3 spans 13 residues. V was shortened by 0 bases and J by 3 bases, with 6 bases between the two germline ends. Germline CDR1 and CDR2: SGHNT and YYREEE (reference sequence).

This chain's CDR3 is CASSYPVYEQYF. CDR3 in DNA: TGTGCCAGCAGTTACCCAGTCTACGAGCAGTACTTC. V usage is TRBV6-5 and J usage is TRBJ2-7; the D is unclear. Germline CDR1 is MNHEY and CDR2 is SVGAGI. The CDR3 is 12 amino acids. The ends were cut back, 2 bases at V and 3 bases at J, with 5 bases in the middle.

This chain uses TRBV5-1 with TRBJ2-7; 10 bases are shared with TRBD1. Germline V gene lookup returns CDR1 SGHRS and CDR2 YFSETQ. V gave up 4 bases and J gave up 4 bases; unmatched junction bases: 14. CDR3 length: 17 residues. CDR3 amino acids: CASSQPGQGIGSYEQYF. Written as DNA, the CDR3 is TGCGCCAGCAGCCAGCCGGGACAGGGGATAGGATCGTACGAGCAGTACTTC. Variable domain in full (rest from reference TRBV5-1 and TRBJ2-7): KAGVTQTPRYLIKTRGQQVTLSCSPISGHRSVSWYQQTPGQGLQFLFEYFSETQRNKGNFPGRFSGRQFSNSRSEMNVSTLELGDSALYLCASSQPGQGIGSYEQYFGPGTRLTVT.

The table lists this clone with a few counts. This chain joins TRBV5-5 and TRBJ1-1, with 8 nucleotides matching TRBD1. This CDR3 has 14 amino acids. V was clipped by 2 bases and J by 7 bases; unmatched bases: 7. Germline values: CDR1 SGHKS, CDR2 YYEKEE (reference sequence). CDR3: CASSLLGRGLEAFF. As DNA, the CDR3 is TGTGCCAGCAGCTTACTGGGCAGGGGGCTTGAAGCTTTCTTT.

CDR3 loop: CASRPWNRANTEAFF. The CDR3 DNA reads as TGTGCCAGCAGACCTTGGAACCGGGCTAACACTGAAGCTTTCTTT. V is TRBV6-5 and J is TRBJ1-1; D call uncertain. V was trimmed by 6 bases and J by 2 bases, leaving 16 bases between them. This CDR3 is built from 15 residues. Germline CDR1 reads MNHEY; CDR2 reads SVGAGI.

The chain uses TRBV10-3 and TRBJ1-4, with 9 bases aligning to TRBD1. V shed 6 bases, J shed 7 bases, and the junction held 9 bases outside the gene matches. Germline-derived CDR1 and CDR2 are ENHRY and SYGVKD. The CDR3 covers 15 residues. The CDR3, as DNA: TGTGCCATCAGACCCGGGACAGGGATTGGTGAAAAACTGTTTTTT. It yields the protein CAIRPGTGIGEKLFF.

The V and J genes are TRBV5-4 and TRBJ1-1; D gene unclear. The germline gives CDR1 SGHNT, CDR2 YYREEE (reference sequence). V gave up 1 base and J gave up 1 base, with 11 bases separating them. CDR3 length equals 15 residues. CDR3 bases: TGTGCCAGCAGCTTGCTAGGCTCTAGGAACACTGAAGCTTTCTTT. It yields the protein CASSLLGSRNTEAFF.

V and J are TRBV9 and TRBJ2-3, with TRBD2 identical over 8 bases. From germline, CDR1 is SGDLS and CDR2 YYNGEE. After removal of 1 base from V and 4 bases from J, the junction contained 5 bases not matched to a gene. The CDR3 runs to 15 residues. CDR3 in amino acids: CASSVSSGGADTQYF. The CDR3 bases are TGTGCCAGCAGCGTATCGAGCGGGGGCGCAGATACGCAGTATTTT.